What follows are 10 T cell receptor beta chains derived from one specimen sequenced in a study of blood T cell repertoires in COVID-19. The repertoire was sequenced with immunoSEQ multiplex PCR; TCRdb's copy has only in-frame clones and lacks some. The sample yields 75,000 to 95,000 clones, 85% to 90% seen once. Sequencing was performed on peripheral blood. The receptors shown here come from a man aged 50-59 years with active COVID-19.

V and J are TRBV4-3 and TRBJ1-5, with D unresolved. Looked up from germline, CDR1 is LGHNA and CDR2 is YSLEER. The CDR3 runs to 15 residues. V was pared by 0 bases and J by 0 bases, with 6 bases between. In nucleotides, the CDR3 is TGCGCCAGCAGCCAAGACGGTAATAGCAATCAGCCCCAGCATTTT. This sequence encodes CASSQDGNSNQPQHF.

The V gene is TRBV2, the J gene TRBJ1-5; D unresolved. CDR3 length: 14 amino acids. Germline V lookup: CDR1 SNHLY, CDR2 FYNNEI. V lost 7 bases, J lost 2 bases, and 12 bases lay in between. CDR3 DNA: TGTGCCAGCAATCCGAGACTTGGCAATCAGCCCCAGCATTTT. Its protein is CASNPRLGNQPQHF.

The chain is built from TRBV21-1 and TRBJ1-4; the table calls TRBD1, which could not be checked here. TRBV21-1 is a recognized pseudogene. The CDR3 spans 16 residues. CDR3 sequence reads: CASSKAEGAMVEKLFF. CDR3 nucleotide sequence: TGTGCCAGCAGCAAAGCTGAGGGGGCGATGGTTGAAAAACTGTTTTTT.

This clone was counted once. The chain recombines TRBV7-3 with TRBJ2-1; TRBD2 agrees at 11 bases. The CDR3 has 16 residues. The ends lost 6 bases at V and 10 bases at J; junction bases unmatched: 14. Germline V gene lookup returns CDR1 SGHTA and CDR2 FQGTGA. For the CDR3, the DNA is TGTGCCAGCAGACCGCCGGGACTAGCGGACCCAGGGGAGCAGTTCTTC. Translation: CASRPPGLADPGEQFF.

The chain recombines TRBV13 with TRBJ1-6; tentatively, D is TRBD1 (5 bases). The CDR3 contains 16 residues. Germline CDR1 PRHDT, CDR2 FYEKMQ (reference sequence). Trimming took off 1 base at V and 3 bases at J, with 10 bases between the two ends. The CDR3: CASSLVAGGYNSPLHF. The DNA of the CDR3 is TGTGCCAGCAGCTTAGTCGCGGGGGGCTATAATTCACCCCTCCACTTT.

This chain links TRBV28 with TRBJ1-2, with D possibly TRBD1 on 5 matching bases. Trimming took 11 bases from V and 3 from J, leaving 25 bases between them. Germline CDR1 and CDR2: MDHEN and SYDVKM. CDR3 length: 16 amino acids. CDR3 DNA: TGTGCCGGCCAATCGCGGGGCTCTGGGAGTTACTATGGCTACACCTTC. Translated, it gives CAGQSRGSGSYYGYTF.

The chain recombines TRBV28 with TRBJ2-7, with a weak D call TRBD2 (5 bases). Per germline, CDR1 MDHEN and CDR2 SYDVKM. This CDR3 has 15 amino acids. V lost 3 bases and J lost 5, with 17 bases in between. The CDR3 coding sequence is TGTGCCAGCAGTTTCGCGGCGGGTAGCGTCCACGAGCAGTACTTC. Translated: CASSFAAGSVHEQYF.

The chain joins TRBV28 to TRBJ2-1, with TRBD1 matching 8 bases. CDR3 length: 14 residues. The V segment lost 5 bases and the J segment 8 bases; nucleotides outside the gene matches: 8. Germline CDR1 MDHEN, CDR2 SYDVKM. The CDR3 reads CASSTGGSLDEQFF. Here the CDR3 DNA reads TGTGCCAGCAGTACAGGGGGAAGCTTGGATGAGCAGTTCTTC.

V is TRBV5-4 and J is TRBJ2-2; 13 bases are a match to TRBD2. The junction had 6 bases not matched to a gene; V was cut back by 4 bases and J by 3 bases. Germline CDR1 and CDR2: SGHNT and YYREEE (reference sequence). This CDR3 comprises 17 residues. CDR3: CASSSPLAGGDTGELFF. CDR3 DNA sequence: TGTGCCAGCAGCAGCCCACTAGCGGGAGGGGACACCGGGGAGCTGTTTTTT.

This chain connects TRBV6-5 to TRBJ1-1, with 8 bases lining up with TRBD1. The ends lost 2 bases at V and 4 bases at J; junction bases unmatched: 6. The germline V gene has CDR1 MNHEY and CDR2 SVGAGI. This CDR3 comprises 15 residues. The CDR3 loop is CASSYRFTGGTEAFF. CDR3 coding DNA: TGTGCCAGCAGTTACCGATTCACAGGGGGCACTGAAGCTTTCTTT.